This T cell receptor (beta chain) was recorded in a study of shared clonotypes between healthy human individuals. On the study more broadly: The study drew on a couple of women and three men aged 18 to 49 as donors.

Repertoires were generated with immunoSEQ multiplex PCR, while TCRdb's copy carries only in-frame clones and drops some. The top ten hold roughly 1% of the sample, which has some 2 million clones, about 95% seen once. CDR1 and CDR2 (germline): MGHRA, YSYEKL. V shed 4 bases and J shed 7 bases, with 14 bases lying between them. This CDR3 has 15 residues. The naive CD8 population came from CD45RO-negative cells selected for CCR7, without terminally differentiated effector memory CD45RA+ cells. The chain employs TRBV4-1 and TRBJ1-6, with D maybe TRBD1 (6 bases). This TCR derives from a young man in good health. The specimen sequenced was naive CD8+ T cells sorted from blood. CDR3 sequence (DNA): TGCGCCAGCAGCCTCCGGGACACACTCAATTCACCCCTCCACTTT. This sequence encodes CASSLRDTLNSPLHF.